Below are 18 T cell receptor beta chains sequenced from a single sample in a study of siplizumab effects on memory and regulatory T cells. No antigens are known for them. Cells from the mixed lymphocyte reaction were cocultured for 6 days at 37°C. The repertoire was sequenced with immunoSEQ multiplex PCR; TCRdb's copy has only in-frame clones and lacks some. The repertoire holds fewer than 20,000 clones, with under 55% as singletons. The specimen was CFSE-low (dividing) CD4+ T cells sorted from an allogeneic mixed lymphocyte reaction. The receptors shown here come from a human donor in good health; the cells came from an allogeneic mixed lymphocyte reaction.

Turning to this clone: Other DNA sequences of this sample code for an identical CDR3. The chain recombines TRBV5-4 with TRBJ2-3, with 10 bases that match TRBD2. Looked up from germline, CDR1 is SGHNT and CDR2 is YYREEE (reference sequence). This CDR3 has 16 residues. V shed 2 bases and J 1 base; nucleotides not matched to a gene: 4. CDR3 loop: CASSLSGGGRTDTQYF. As DNA, the CDR3 is TGTGCCAGCAGCTTAAGCGGGGGGGGTCGCACAGATACGCAGTATTTT.

The chain carries TRBV11-3 and TRBJ2-1, with D uncertain. V gave up 5 bases and J gave up 8 bases, with 10 bases separating them. Germline assignment: CDR1 SGHNT and CDR2 YENEEA. The CDR3 runs to 12 residues. The DNA for the CDR3 is TGTGCCAGCAGCCGGCTAGGGTATGAGCAGTTCTTC. This translates into CASSRLGYEQFF.

The gene calls are TRBV4-3 and TRBJ2-5; 7 bases match TRBD1. V shed 0 bases and J 5 bases; nucleotides not matched to a gene: 6. The CDR3 sequence is 15 residues long. Germline V gene sequence: CDR1 LGHNA, CDR2 YSLEER. The CDR3 bases are TGCGCCAGCAGCCAAGAAAACAGGGGATTTGAGACCCAGTACTTC. This translates into CASSQENRGFETQYF.

V gene TRBV6-5 combines with J gene TRBJ1-2, with D unclear. Germline V gene sequence: CDR1 MNHEY, CDR2 SVGAGI. The germline V and J ends were trimmed by 5 bases and 0 bases, with 7 bases remaining between them. This CDR3 is built from 13 residues. CDR3 in DNA: TGTGCCAGCAGTCATGGACCTAACTATGGCTACACCTTC. Its translation is CASSHGPNYGYTF.

The rearrangement links TRBV7-3 to TRBJ2-5; D is ambiguous. The CDR3 runs 13 residues. Trimming took off 1 base at V and 5 bases at J, with 8 bases between the two ends. Germline V CDR1 and CDR2: SGHTA, FQGTGA. The CDR3 here is CASSLSRGETQYF. The CDR3 bases are TGTGCCAGCAGCTTAAGTCGCGGTGAGACCCAGTACTTC.

The J gene is TRBJ2-7, the V gene TRBV4-2; D might be TRBD1 or TRBD2, each matching 6 bases. The germline V gene has CDR1 LGHNA and CDR2 YNFKEQ. The CDR3 is made up of 13 amino acids. Deletions cut 1 base from V and 7 bases from J, with 11 bases between. CDR3 coding DNA: TGTGCCAGCAGCCAAGGGGGGCTAGCGGAGCAGTACTTC. It codes for CASSQGGLAEQYF.

CDR3 amino acids: CASSYSRGSYEQYF. The CDR3 DNA reads TGTGCCAGCAGTTACTCGCGGGGGTCTTACGAGCAGTACTTC. The chain joins TRBV6-5 to TRBJ2-7; TRBD2 matches at 7 bases. This CDR3 is 14 amino acids long. With V trimmed by 0 bases and J by 4 bases, 3 bases remained unmatched. Germline CDR1 reads MNHEY; CDR2 reads SVGAGI.

By proportion, this clone is medium-sized. The genes are TRBV7-9 and TRBJ1-1; 7 bases are shared with TRBD1. Germline trimming cut 1 base from V and 1 base from J; bases unmatched to any gene: 12. Germline-derived CDR1 and CDR2 are SEHNR and FQNEAQ (reference sequence). The CDR3 covers 18 residues. CDR3 bases: TGTGCCAGCAGCTTAGGGCCCTCTCGACAGGGATGGAACACTGAAGCTTTCTTT. Protein product: CASSLGPSRQGWNTEAFF.

This sequence joins TRBV2 and TRBJ1-2; D is undetermined. The V and J ends lost 7 bases and 7 bases respectively, with 19 bases between them. The CDR3 is 14 amino acids. CDR1 SNHLY and CDR2 FYNNEI come from the germline V gene. CDR3 sequence: CASTLDPGGSGYTF. Here the CDR3 DNA reads TGTGCCAGCACCCTCGACCCCGGAGGTAGTGGCTACACCTTC.

J is TRBJ2-1 and V is TRBV2, with TRBD2 matching over 11 bases. The length of the CDR3 is 15 residues. The trim removed 8 bases at V and 1 base at J, leaving 4 bases unmatched. CDR1 and CDR2 (germline): SNHLY, FYNNEI. CDR3 bases: TGTGCCAGCCGGAGACTAGCGGGGTCCTACAATGAGCAGTTCTTC. Translation: CASRRLAGSYNEQFF.

The sample holds a few counts of this clone. In the same sample, other DNA sequences code for this CDR3. The chain carries TRBV4-2 and TRBJ2-3; D remains ambiguous. V was cut by 0 bases and J by 3 bases, with 4 bases left in between. The V gene's germline CDR1 is LGHNA and CDR2 YNFKEQ. The CDR3 totals 13 residues. The CDR3 loop is CASSQDLTDTQYF. The CDR3 coding sequence is TGTGCCAGCAGCCAAGACCTGACAGATACGCAGTATTTT.

The gene calls are TRBV18 and TRBJ1-1, with D possibly being TRBD1 (6 bases). The CDR3 covers 17 residues. Germline CDR1 and CDR2: KGHSH and LQKENI. V was trimmed by 5 bases and J by 0 bases, leaving 19 bases between them. This CDR3 is CASSSSPSTGMNTEAFF. CDR3 nucleotide sequence: TGTGCCAGCTCATCCTCCCCCTCGACAGGAATGAACACTGAAGCTTTCTTT.

In this sample, this clone turned up a few times. This chain connects TRBV6-6 to TRBJ2-7, with D unclear. V was cut by 5 bases and J by 3 bases, with 11 bases left in between. The germline V gene has CDR1 MNHNY and CDR2 SVGAGI (reference sequence). The CDR3 sequence is 13 residues long. For the CDR3, the DNA is TGTGCCAGCAGTCCACCCGGGCTCTACGAGCAGTACTTC. It is translated as CASSPPGLYEQYF.

This clone was seen a handful of times. The V and J genes are TRBV5-1 and TRBJ2-5; TRBD2 matches 10 bases. The CDR3 is 16 residues long. Germline V gives CDR1 SGHRS, CDR2 YFSETQ. Losses at the gene ends were 1 base for V and 2 bases for J; bases not matched to a gene: 5. In DNA form, the CDR3 reads TGCGCCAGCAGCTTGCTAGCGGGGGCCTCTCAAGAGACCCAGTACTTC. It codes for CASSLLAGASQETQYF.

This clone was seen more than once but under ten times. The rearrangement joins TRBV6-5 to TRBJ1-5; D gene unclear. Germline V CDR1 and CDR2: MNHEY, SVGAGI. V lost 6 bases and J lost 4, with 7 bases in between. The CDR3 loop spans 12 amino acids. Here the CDR3 DNA reads TGTGCCAGCAGAGGGAATAATCAGCCCCAGCATTTT. It codes for CASRGNNQPQHF.

The J gene is TRBJ1-2, the V gene TRBV18; a possible D gene is TRBD1 (5 bases). Germline CDR1 reads KGHSH; CDR2 reads LQKENI. This CDR3 spans 14 amino acids. Between the trimmed V and J ends, which lost 5 bases and 3 bases, there was a span of 13 bases. The CDR3: CASSSGGTHYGYTF. CDR3 sequence (DNA): TGTGCCAGCTCATCGGGCGGGACTCACTATGGCTACACCTTC. Full variable domain (missing parts from reference TRBV18 and TRBJ1-2): NAGVMQNPRHLVRRRGQEARLRCSPMKGHSHVYWYRQLPEEGLKFMVYLQKENIIDESGMPKERFSAEFPKEGPSILRIQQVVRGDSAAYFCASSSGGTHYGYTFGSGTRLTVV.

The V gene is TRBV6-6, the J gene TRBJ2-2, with TRBD1 identical over 10 bases. The CDR3 spans 15 residues. V lost 2 bases to trimming and J lost 7 bases; unmatched junction nucleotides: 4. Per the germline V gene, CDR1 is MNHNY and CDR2 is SVGAGI (reference sequence). The chain's CDR3 is CASSYRDRGGGELFF. CDR3 bases: TGTGCCAGCAGTTACCGGGACAGGGGCGGCGGGGAGCTGTTTTTT.

This clone is categorized as medium-sized (0.01 to 0.1%). The chain couples TRBV6-1 to TRBJ1-5, with D tentatively TRBD1 (6 bases). CDR1 is MNHNS and CDR2 is SASEGT in the germline V gene. Trimming left V 8 bases short and J 0 bases short, with 11 bases between. CDR3 length equals 14 residues. The CDR3 reads CASGSQGSNQPQHF. CDR3 in DNA: TGTGCCAGCGGTTCACAGGGTAGCAATCAGCCCCAGCATTTT.